The T cell receptor beta chain described here comes from a study of cytomegalovirus exposure and HLA in healthy donors. Study results and caveats: Later findings reportedly placed an Asian-associated ancestry cluster below the approximately 670-donor mean for N-insertions. Roughly uniform sequencing depth across donors was assumed, possibly incorrectly.

PCR used 60 Vbeta primers and 13 Jbeta primers. The repertoire was sequenced with immunoSEQ multiplex PCR; TCRdb's copy has only in-frame clones and lacks some. The sample carries 40,000 or so clones, roughly 67% recorded once. A remark on this clone: The antigen remains undetermined.

Sequences were obtained from PBMCs. This receptor was taken from a man aged 45-60 years in good health and CMV-seropositive.

The CDR3, as DNA: TGCGCCAGCAGCCCCCTCCTATGGGATACGCAGTATTTT. Translated: CASSPLLWDTQYF. The rearrangement uses TRBV4-3 and TRBJ2-3; D is undetermined. V was shortened by 4 bases and J by 6 bases, with 11 bases between the two germline ends. The germline V gene has CDR1 LGHNA and CDR2 YSLEER. The CDR3 is 13 amino acids.